A selection of T cell receptor beta chains follows, all from one sample in a study of Graves' ophthalmopathy and Graves' hyperthyroidism. TCRdb used MiXCR to reprocess the multiplex PCR reads, holding one entry per CDR3 protein. The sample gives around 400,000 distinct CDR3 sequences, around 17% of which show up once; 1.6% is in the top ten. Sequenced: peripheral blood. The receptors stem from a woman between 18 and 29 years old with Graves' ophthalmopathy. Both conserved end residues are part of each CDR3. The order of the fields is V gene, J gene, D gene, clone size, CDR3 DNA, CDR3 protein. The D gene is left open where the match is weak. For some rows the clone size is stated as once, few or many, or as a class when expanded; others skip it.

>TRBV30|TRBJ1-1|NA|many
TGTGCCTGGAGATCGGGGGGCCTGAACACTGAAGCTTTCTTT
CAWRSGGLNTEAFF
>TRBV6-1|TRBJ1-1|NA|many
TGTGCCAGCAGTGAAAGTTGGGGTAAGATGAACACTGAAGCTTTCTTT
CASSESWGKMNTEAFF
>TRBV7-2|TRBJ2-5|NA|many
TGTGCCAGCAGCTTTTCAGAGACCCAGTACTTC
CASSFSETQYF
>TRBV20-1|TRBJ2-7|NA|many
TGCAGTGCCGTGGACACGAGTTACGAGCAGTACTTC
CSAVDTSYEQYF
>TRBV12-3/TRBV12-4|TRBJ1-6|NA|many
TGTGCCAGCAGTGCCGGCTGGCAGGCCAAGGGGCCCCTCCACTTT
CASSAGWQAKGPLHF
>TRBV6-2/TRBV6-3|TRBJ1-2|NA|many
TGTGCCAGCGTCGGTTATGGCTACACCTTC
CASVGYGYTF
>TRBV12-3/TRBV12-4|TRBJ2-5|NA|NA
TGTGCCATTAAACCGGCGGAAAAAGAGACCCAGTACTTC
CAIKPAEKETQYF
>TRBV15|TRBJ2-5|NA|many
TGTGCCACCAGCGAAATTAGGGCTAGTAGAGAGACCCAGTACTTC
CATSEIRASRETQYF
>TRBV19|TRBJ1-1|NA|many
TGTGCCAGTAAAAGGACGGACCCCAAGCTGAACACTGAAGCTTTCTTT
CASKRTDPKLNTEAFF
>TRBV7-2|TRBJ2-7|NA|many
TGTGCCAGCAGCTCCCGGTTAACCCACACCGAGCAGTACTTC
CASSSRLTHTEQYF
>TRBV7-8|TRBJ1-1|TRBD1|many
TGTGCCAGCAGCTTAGCAGACAGGGGATCTTTGCACACTGAAGCTTTCTTT
CASSLADRGSLHTEAFF
>TRBV11-2|TRBJ2-5|NA|many
TGTGCCAGCAGCCTCGGGACCATTTACCAAGAGACCCAGTACTTC
CASSLGTIYQETQYF
>TRBV12-3/TRBV12-4|TRBJ2-6|NA|many
TGTGCCAGCAGTTTCCGAAGGACGGAGAACTCTGGGGCCAACGTCCTGACTTTC
CASSFRRTENSGANVLTF
>TRBV24-1|TRBJ2-2|NA|NA
TGTGCCACCAGTGACCCGGACAGTATGGTAGGGGACACCGGGGAGCTGTTTTTT
CATSDPDSMVGDTGELFF
>TRBV28|TRBJ2-7|TRBD1|NA
TGTGCCAGCAGGCCCGGGACAGGTCCCGAGCAGTACTTC
CASRPGTGPEQYF
>TRBV7-3|TRBJ2-5|TRBD2|many
TGTGCCAGCAGCTCCTCTAGCGGGAGGCTCGGGACCCAGTACTTC
CASSSSSGRLGTQYF
>TRBV28|TRBJ2-5|NA|many
TGTGCCAGCAGTTTATGGGGGACACAAGAGACCCAGTACTTC
CASSLWGTQETQYF
>TRBV11-2|TRBJ1-1|NA|few
TGTGCCAGCAGCTTCCCCTGGGGGGCGAACACTGAAGCTTTCTTT
CASSFPWGANTEAFF
>TRBV20-1|TRBJ2-7|NA|many
TGCAGTGCTATACATCAAACGGGCTACGAGCAGTACTTC
CSAIHQTGYEQYF
>TRBV7-9|TRBJ2-7|NA|few
TGTGCCAGCAGCTTAGCGGTGGGAACAGGGCAAGAGCAGTACTTC
CASSLAVGTGQEQYF
>TRBV12-3/TRBV12-4|TRBJ2-4|NA|many
TGTGCCAGCAGTTTAGCAGGGATGGTCAAAAACATTCAGTACTTC
CASSLAGMVKNIQYF
>TRBV6-6|TRBJ2-5|NA|many
TGTGCCAGCAGCCCCGGTGCTAGCTTTCAAGAGACCCAGTACTTC
CASSPGASFQETQYF
>TRBV4-2|TRBJ2-5|NA|many
TGTGCCAGCAGCCAAGATATGAGGGAGGTGGAGACCCAGTACTTC
CASSQDMREVETQYF
>TRBV12-3/TRBV12-4|TRBJ2-7|NA|many
TGTGCCAGCAGTTACCCGAACTACGAGCAGTACTTC
CASSYPNYEQYF
>TRBV30|TRBJ1-5|NA|many
TGTGCCTGGAGCTCCGGCCGCGGAAATCAGCCCCAGCATTTT
CAWSSGRGNQPQHF
>TRBV6-1|TRBJ2-4|NA|NA
TGTGCCAGCAGTGAAGCTGGACAGGGCGTGGGAGGGCACAAAAACATTCAGTACTTC
CASSEAGQGVGGHKNIQYF
>TRBV24-1|TRBJ2-2|NA|NA
TGTGCCACCAGTGATCACTCGACCCTCGGGGAGCTGTTTTTT
CATSDHSTLGELFF
>TRBV24-1|TRBJ1-5|TRBD1|NA
TGTGCCATCCAGGGGGGTAGCAATCAGCCCCAGCATTTT
CAIQGGSNQPQHF
>TRBV30|TRBJ1-6|NA|many
TGTGCCTGTTCCGGACAGTATAATTCACCCCTCCACTTT
CACSGQYNSPLHF
>TRBV6-2/TRBV6-3|TRBJ2-2|TRBD1|once
TGTGCCACCGGGACAGACACCGGGGAGCTGTTTTTT
CATGTDTGELFF
>TRBV6-1|TRBJ2-5|NA|many
TGTGCCAGCAGCATTTCCGGGACCCATAGGAAGACCCAGTACTTC
CASSISGTHRKTQYF
>TRBV7-3|TRBJ1-1|NA|NA
TGTGCCAGCAGCTTCATGAAGAACACTGAAGCTTTCTTT
CASSFMKNTEAFF
>TRBV6-1|TRBJ1-2|NA|NA
TGTGCCAGCAGTGAGTACAGGGTCGGCGGCTACACCTTC
CASSEYRVGGYTF
>TRBV6-2/TRBV6-3|TRBJ2-7|TRBD2|NA
TGTGCCAGCAGTTCCGCCGGGACTAGCGGGTACGAGCAGTACTTC
CASSSAGTSGYEQYF
>TRBV6-5|TRBJ1-1|NA|many
TGTGCCAGCAGTTACAAGGTGAACACTGAAGCTTTCTTT
CASSYKVNTEAFF
>TRBV30|TRBJ1-3|NA|many
TGTGCCTGGGGTACCGGTCGGGGAGGTGGAAACACCATATATTTT
CAWGTGRGGGNTIYF
>TRBV6-1|TRBJ2-5|TRBD1|many
TGTGCCAGCACCAGAACACGGACAGGGAGGTTAGAGGAGACCCAGTACTTC
CASTRTRTGRLEETQYF
>TRBV28|TRBJ1-2|NA|many
TGTGCCAGCAGTTTAAGGAGCCAGGCCTATGGCTACACCTTC
CASSLRSQAYGYTF
>TRBV6-5|TRBJ2-7|NA|many
TGTGCCAGCAGCCGACAGCTCCAGAATTACGAGCAGTACTTC
CASSRQLQNYEQYF
>TRBV6-1|TRBJ2-5|TRBD1|NA
TGTGCCAGCAATGACTACAGGGGGCAAGAGACCCAGTACTTC
CASNDYRGQETQYF